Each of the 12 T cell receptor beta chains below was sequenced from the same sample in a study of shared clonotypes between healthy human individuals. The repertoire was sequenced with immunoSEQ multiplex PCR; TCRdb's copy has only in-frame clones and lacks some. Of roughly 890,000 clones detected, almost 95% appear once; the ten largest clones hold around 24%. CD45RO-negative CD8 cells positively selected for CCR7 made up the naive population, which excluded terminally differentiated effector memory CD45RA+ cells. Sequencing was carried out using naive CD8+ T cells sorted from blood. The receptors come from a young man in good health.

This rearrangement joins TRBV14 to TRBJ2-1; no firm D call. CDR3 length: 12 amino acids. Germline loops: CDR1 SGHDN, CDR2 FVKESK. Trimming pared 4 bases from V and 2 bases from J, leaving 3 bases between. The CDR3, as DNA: TGTGCCAGCAGCCCCGCCTACAATGAGCAGTTCTTC. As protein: CASSPAYNEQFF.

The CDR3 loop is CASSVGGSRQPQHF. CDR3 sequence (DNA): TGTGCCAGCAGCGTAGGGGGATCACGGCAGCCCCAGCATTTT. J is TRBJ1-5 and V is TRBV9; D is ambiguous. Germline-derived CDR1 and CDR2 are SGDLS and YYNGEE. The CDR3 is 14 amino acids. The V end was cut by 0 bases, the J end by 7 bases, with 11 bases between.

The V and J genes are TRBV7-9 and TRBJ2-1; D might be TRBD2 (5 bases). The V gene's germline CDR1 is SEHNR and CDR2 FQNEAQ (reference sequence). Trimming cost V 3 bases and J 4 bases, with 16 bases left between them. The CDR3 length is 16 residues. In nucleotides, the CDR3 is TGTGCCAGCAGCTTGCCGACGGGATTACTTTACAATGAGCAGTTCTTC. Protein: CASSLPTGLLYNEQFF.

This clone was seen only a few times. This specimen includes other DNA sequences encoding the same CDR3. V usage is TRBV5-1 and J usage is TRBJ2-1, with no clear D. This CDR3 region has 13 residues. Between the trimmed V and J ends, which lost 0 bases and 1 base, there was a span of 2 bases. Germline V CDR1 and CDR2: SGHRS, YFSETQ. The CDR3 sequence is CASSLDSYNEQFF. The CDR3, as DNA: TGCGCCAGCAGCTTGGATTCCTACAATGAGCAGTTCTTC.

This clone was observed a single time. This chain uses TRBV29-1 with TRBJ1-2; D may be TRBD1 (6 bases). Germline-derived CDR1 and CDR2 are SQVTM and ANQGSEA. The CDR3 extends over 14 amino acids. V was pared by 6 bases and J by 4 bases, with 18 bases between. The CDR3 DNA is TGCAGCGTCGACCCCCAGGGGACCTCCTATGGCTACACCTTC. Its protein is CSVDPQGTSYGYTF.

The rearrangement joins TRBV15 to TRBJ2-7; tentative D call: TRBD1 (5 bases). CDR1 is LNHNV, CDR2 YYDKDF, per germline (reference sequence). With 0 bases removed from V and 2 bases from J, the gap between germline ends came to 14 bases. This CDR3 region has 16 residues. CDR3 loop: CATSREKDSSTYEQYF. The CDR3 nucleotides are TGTGCCACCAGCAGAGAAAAAGACAGTTCGACCTACGAGCAGTACTTC.

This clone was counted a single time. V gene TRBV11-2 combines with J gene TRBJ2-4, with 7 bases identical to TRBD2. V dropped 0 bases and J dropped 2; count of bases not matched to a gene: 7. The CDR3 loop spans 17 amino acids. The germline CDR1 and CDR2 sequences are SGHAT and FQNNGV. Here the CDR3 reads CASSLEGGLSTKNIQYF. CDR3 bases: TGTGCCAGCAGCTTAGAGGGAGGGCTGTCAACCAAAAACATTCAGTACTTC.

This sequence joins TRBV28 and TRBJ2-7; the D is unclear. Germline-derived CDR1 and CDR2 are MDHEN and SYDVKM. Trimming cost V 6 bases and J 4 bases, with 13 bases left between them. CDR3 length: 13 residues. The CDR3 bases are TGTGCCAGCAGCGTCATGGACGGTTACGAGCAGTACTTC. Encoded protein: CASSVMDGYEQYF.

The CDR3 loop reads CASRLTAGGVSTDTQYF. In nucleotides, the CDR3 is TGTGCCAGCAGACTTACGGCCGGAGGGGTTAGCACAGATACGCAGTATTTT. The chain is built from TRBV13 and TRBJ2-3; tentatively, D is TRBD2 (6 bases). There are 17 residues in the CDR3. With 6 bases removed from V and 0 bases from J, the gap between germline ends came to 19 bases. Germline CDR1 and CDR2: PRHDT and FYEKMQ (reference sequence).

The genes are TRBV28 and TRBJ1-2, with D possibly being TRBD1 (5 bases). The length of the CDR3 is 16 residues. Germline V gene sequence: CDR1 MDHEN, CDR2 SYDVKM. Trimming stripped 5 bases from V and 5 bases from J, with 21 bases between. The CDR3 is CASSPKPYRDGYGYTF. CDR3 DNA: TGTGCCAGCAGTCCCAAACCCTATCGGGACGGATATGGCTACACCTTC.

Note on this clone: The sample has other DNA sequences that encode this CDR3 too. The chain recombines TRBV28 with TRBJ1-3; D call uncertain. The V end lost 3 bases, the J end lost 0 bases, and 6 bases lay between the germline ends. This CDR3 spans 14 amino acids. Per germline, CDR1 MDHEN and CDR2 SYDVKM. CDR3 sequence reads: CASSLVDSGNTIYF. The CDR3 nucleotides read TGTGCCAGCAGTTTGGTGGACTCTGGAAACACCATATATTTT.

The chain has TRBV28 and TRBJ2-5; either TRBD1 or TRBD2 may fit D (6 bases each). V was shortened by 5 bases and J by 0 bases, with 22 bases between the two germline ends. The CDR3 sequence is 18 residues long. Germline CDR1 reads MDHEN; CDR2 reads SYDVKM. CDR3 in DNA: TGTGCCAGCAGTCCCCTGTGGGGTGACAGGAGGGACCAAGAGACCCAGTACTTC. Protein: CASSPLWGDRRDQETQYF.